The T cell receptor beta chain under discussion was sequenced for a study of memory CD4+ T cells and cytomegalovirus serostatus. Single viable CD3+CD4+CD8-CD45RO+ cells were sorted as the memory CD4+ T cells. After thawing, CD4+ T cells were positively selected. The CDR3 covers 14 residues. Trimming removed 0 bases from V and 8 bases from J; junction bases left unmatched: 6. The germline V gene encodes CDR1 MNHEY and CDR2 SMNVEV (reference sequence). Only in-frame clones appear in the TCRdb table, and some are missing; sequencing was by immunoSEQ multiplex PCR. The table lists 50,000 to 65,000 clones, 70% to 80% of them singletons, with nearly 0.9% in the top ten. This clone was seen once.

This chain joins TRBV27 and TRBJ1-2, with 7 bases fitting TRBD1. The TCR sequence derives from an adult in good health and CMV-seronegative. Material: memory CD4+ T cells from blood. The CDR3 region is CASSLSTGLNGYTF. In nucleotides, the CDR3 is TGTGCCAGCAGTTTATCGACAGGGCTTAACGGCTACACCTTC.